The source of this T cell receptor beta chain is a study of graft-versus-host responses after intestinal transplantation. Study-level points and caveats: Graft-donor T cell macrochimerism in patients accompanied high graft-versus-host to host-versus-graft clonal ratios in allografts. Some GvH clones appeared in ileal mucosa or blood before recipient bone marrow.

The V and J ends lost 1 base and 3 bases respectively, with 10 bases between them. There are 14 residues in the CDR3. CDR1 and CDR2 from the germline V gene are LGHNA and YNFKEQ. About this clone: Its antigen is currently unknown.

The repertoire was sequenced with immunoSEQ multiplex PCR; TCRdb's copy has only in-frame clones and lacks some. Seen here are about 19,000 clones, almost 85% observed once, and the top ten hold 1.5% to 2%. This receptor was obtained from a human patient who received an intestinal transplant, so some T cells may come from the graft donor. The material was PBMCs, obtained 14 days after transplant. This rearrangement joins TRBV4-2 to TRBJ2-7; D is tentatively TRBD1 or TRBD2 (6 bases each). CDR3 in DNA: TGTGCCAGCAGCCAAGCGGGGGCGGGCTACGAGCAGTACTTC. Protein product: CASSQAGAGYEQYF.